This TCR beta chain is from a study of blood T cell repertoires in COVID-19. Looking at the study overall: The cDNA or gDNA used as material had been derived from T cells, B-cell-depleted T cells, or PBMCs.

As handled by the study authors: Amplification from reference gene primers served as the basis for estimated nucleated cell counts. The assay was immunoSEQ multiplex PCR, and TCRdb's table has in-frame clones only and misses some. V, J and clone size derive from that table, while D and trimming were established from the DNA sequence. The sample includes 55,000 or so clones, 82% of them seen just once. From germline, CDR1 is MNHEY and CDR2 SMNVEV (reference sequence). Trimming removed 6 bases at V and 2 bases at J, with 16 bases between. The CDR3 has 15 residues. The rearrangement uses TRBV27 and TRBJ1-1; possibly TRBD1 for D (5 bases). The source of this sequence is a human donor in a cohort sampled during active or convalescent COVID-19. Material: peripheral blood. DNA of the CDR3: TGTGCCAGCAGCTACCGTTCGACAGCAAACACTGAAGCTTTCTTT. This gives the protein CASSYRSTANTEAFF.